Listed below are T cell receptor beta chains from one sample, sequenced in a study of T-cell reconstitution after alpha-beta-depleted transplantation in children. TCRdb redid the calling of the PCR reads with MiXCR, one entry per CDR3 protein. Counted here are some 530,000 distinct CDR3 sequences, approximately 12% occurring once; the ten biggest clones make up around 5.6%. Source: PBMCs from the stem cell graft donor, taken from the stem cell graft. All receptors come from a human donor who donated a stem cell graft to a child with combined immunodeficiency. The CDR3 runs from the conserved cysteine through the conserved F or W. A D gene is named only where the DNA matches it firmly. The size entry is marked missing in some rows and otherwise reads once, few, many or a size class.

>few|TRBV3-1|.|TRBJ2-7
TGTGCCAGCAGCCAAGTCTATCGACCCTACGAGCAGTACTTC
CASSQVYRPYEQYF
>many|TRBV20-1|.|TRBJ2-1
TGCAGTGCTATTCGAGGGTGGAGCTCCTACAATGAGCAGTTCTTC
CSAIRGWSSYNEQFF
>.|TRBV20-1|TRBD2|TRBJ2-7
TGCAGTGCTAGGAATCTAGCGGGAGAGGTCTACGAGCAGTACTTC
CSARNLAGEVYEQYF
>.|TRBV5-5|.|TRBJ1-1
TGTGCCAGCAGCTTGGCGGAATCCACTGAAGCTTTCTTT
CASSLAESTEAFF
>.|TRBV7-2|.|TRBJ2-4
TGTGCCAGCAGCTTGTCGATCGGGGTGGCAAACATTCAGTACTTC
CASSLSIGVANIQYF
>.|TRBV4-1|.|TRBJ2-7
TGCGCCAGCAGCCAAGGGTCTGGGGGGGCCGGGTACGAGCAGTACTTC
CASSQGSGGAGYEQYF
>many|TRBV28|.|TRBJ2-7
TGTGCCAGCAGGACAGTTAAAGCCTACGAGCAGTACTTC
CASRTVKAYEQYF
>.|TRBV20-1|TRBD2|TRBJ2-3
TGCAGTGCTACTAGCGGGGGAACAGATACGCAGTATTTT
CSATSGGTDTQYF
>few|TRBV15|TRBD2|TRBJ2-7
TGTGCCACCAGTGAGGGAGGGAGTCGCGAGCAGTACTTC
CATSEGGSREQYF
>.|TRBV27|.|TRBJ2-7
TGTGCCAGCAGCCCCCAGCAGGAGTTGAGCGAGCAGTACTTC
CASSPQQELSEQYF
>.|TRBV6-5|.|TRBJ2-1
TGTGCCAGCAGTTACAATCGGGGCGGAGTGGGGAGGAATGAGCAGTTCTTC
CASSYNRGGVGRNEQFF
>.|TRBV7-3|.|TRBJ2-2
TGTGCCAGCAGCCTCACGGGCCATAAAAACACCGGGGAGCTGTTTTTT
CASSLTGHKNTGELFF
>few|TRBV7-6|TRBD1|TRBJ2-7
TGTGCCAGCAGCTCGTCAGGGACAGGGGATCCCGAGCAGTACTTC
CASSSSGTGDPEQYF
>.|TRBV20-1|TRBD1|TRBJ2-1
TGCAGTCGCCCCAATACAGGGGGGCGTCTCGATGAGCAGTTCTTC
CSRPNTGGRLDEQFF
>few|TRBV11-2|.|TRBJ1-1
TGTGCCAGCAGCGCGCTCAGGAGCGGGCACACTGAAGCTTTCTTT
CASSALRSGHTEAFF
>many|TRBV29-1|TRBD1|TRBJ2-7
TGCAGCGTCCCGGGACAGGAAGAAGAGCAGTACTTC
CSVPGQEEEQYF
>.|TRBV7-8|.|TRBJ2-5
TGTGCCAGCAGCCCGGGATATGTCAGGTTGGAGACCCAGTACTTC
CASSPGYVRLETQYF
>few|TRBV28|.|TRBJ1-2
TGTGCCAGCAGTCTATTTGGATTCTCTAACTATGGCTACACCTTC
CASSLFGFSNYGYTF
>.|TRBV7-9|.|TRBJ2-7
TGTGCCAGCAGCTGGGTAAAGACAGAAAACTCCTACGAGCAGTACTTC
CASSWVKTENSYEQYF
>few|TRBV29-1|TRBD1|TRBJ1-2
TGCAGCGTTTTTGACAGGGAGAGCTATGGCTACACCTTC
CSVFDRESYGYTF
>.|TRBV9|.|TRBJ2-1
TGTGCCAGCAGCGCCCCCCCAAGCGCGTCCTACAATGAGCAGTTCTTC
CASSAPPSASYNEQFF
>.|TRBV20-1|TRBD1|TRBJ2-3
TGCAGGGTGACAGGGGCCACCCAGAATACGCAGTATTTT
CRVTGATQNTQYF
>few|TRBV7-3|.|TRBJ2-1
TGTGCCAGCAGCTTAGACAGGCTCGATGAGCAGTTCTTC
CASSLDRLDEQFF
>.|TRBV10-3|.|TRBJ2-3
TGTGCCATCAGTGACAGGGGATTTAGCACAGATACGCAGTATTTT
CAISDRGFSTDTQYF
>many|TRBV5-1|.|TRBJ2-7
TGCGCCAGCGCTGGGCAGGCCTACGAGCAGTACTTC
CASAGQAYEQYF
>.|TRBV6-2/TRBV6-3|TRBD1|TRBJ1-1
TGTGCCAGCAGCCATAGAGGGGGGACCGGGACAGGGGGCTTAAGGGCTGAAGCTTTCTTT
CASSHRGGTGTGGLRAEAFF
>.|TRBV9|.|TRBJ2-2
TGTGCCAGCAGCTCCCCGAGGACCGGGGAGCTGTTTTTT
CASSSPRTGELFF
>.|TRBV12-3/TRBV12-4|.|TRBJ2-7
TGTGCCAGCAGTTTAGCCGTGGGCGGGAACTACGAGCAGTACTTC
CASSLAVGGNYEQYF
>many|TRBV24-1|.|TRBJ2-1
TGTGCCACCAGTGATAGGGACATCTACAATGAGCAGTTCTTC
CATSDRDIYNEQFF
>few|TRBV24-1|.|TRBJ2-2
TGTGCCACCAGTGATAACCCCCGAACGGGACGAGCGAACACCGGGGAGCTGTTTTTT
CATSDNPRTGRANTGELFF
>many|TRBV29-1|.|TRBJ2-3
TGCAGCGTTGAAGGGATAGCTAGCACAGATACGCAGTATTTT
CSVEGIASTDTQYF
>few|TRBV4-2|TRBD1|TRBJ1-2
TGTGCCAGCAGCCAAACCGGACAGGGCCTAGACGGCTACACCTTC
CASSQTGQGLDGYTF
>.|TRBV6-1|.|TRBJ2-7
TGTGCCAGCAGCCCGACATACTCCTACGAGCAGTACTTC
CASSPTYSYEQYF
>many|TRBV4-3|TRBD2|TRBJ2-7
TGCGCCAGCAGCCTTAGTCTAGCGGGCTCCTACGAGCAGTACTTC
CASSLSLAGSYEQYF
>many|TRBV6-5|.|TRBJ1-1
TGTGCCAGCAGTTACTCGACGGCTATCGAAGCGGCTTTCTTT
CASSYSTAIEAAFF
>.|TRBV19|TRBD1|TRBJ2-7
TGTGCCAGTAGTCCCCCCGGGACAGGGAGTTACGAGCAGTACTTC
CASSPPGTGSYEQYF
>.|TRBV15|.|TRBJ2-5
TGTGCCACCAGCAGAGCCCTAGCGTCTAAAGAGACCCAGTACTTC
CATSRALASKETQYF
>.|TRBV7-2|.|TRBJ1-3
TGTGCCAGCAGCTTAGCGGGAGGCAGAACTGGAAACACCATATATTTT
CASSLAGGRTGNTIYF
>many|TRBV2|.|TRBJ1-1
TGTGCCAGCAGAGGCAGGGGTGACACTGAAGCTTTCTTT
CASRGRGDTEAFF
>.|TRBV2|TRBD2|TRBJ2-7
TGTGCCATGGGGACTAGCGGAGCTTACGAGCAGTACTTC
CAMGTSGAYEQYF
>.|TRBV18|TRBD2|TRBJ2-7
TGTGCCAGCTCACCCGAGCGGGGGGAGCCGCAGTACTTC
CASSPERGEPQYF
>few|TRBV12-3/TRBV12-4|.|TRBJ2-2
TGTGCCAGCTCGGGAATCCTGAACACCGGGGAGCTGTTTTTT
CASSGILNTGELFF
>many|TRBV20-1|.|TRBJ2-5
TGCAGTGCTAGGGGGCCTAGAGCCTTCCAAGAGACCCAGTACTTC
CSARGPRAFQETQYF
>.|TRBV9|.|TRBJ2-5
TGTGCCAGCAGCGTAGAGGCCAGACAAGAGACCCAGTACTTC
CASSVEARQETQYF
>many|TRBV29-1|.|TRBJ2-2
TGCAGCGTTGTTGCAGGAGAGAACACCGGGGAGCTGTTTTTT
CSVVAGENTGELFF
>few|TRBV6-2/TRBV6-3|.|TRBJ1-1
TGTGCCAGCAGGCCGTTGGGGACTGAAGCTTTCTTT
CASRPLGTEAFF
>few|TRBV5-1|.|TRBJ2-7
TGCGCCAGCAGCCCGAGGGGGGGGACCTACGAGCAGTACTTC
CASSPRGGTYEQYF
>many|TRBV5-1|.|TRBJ2-5
TGCGCCAGCAGCTTACCGACAGGACAAGAGACCCAGTACTTC
CASSLPTGQETQYF
>many|TRBV12-3/TRBV12-4|TRBD2|TRBJ2-5
TGTGCCAGCAGTTTTCTAGCGGGTTCACAAGAGACCCAGTACTTC
CASSFLAGSQETQYF
>.|TRBV7-8|TRBD1|TRBJ2-2
TGTGCCAGCACCAAGGGGGCGGACACCGGGGAGCTGTTTTTT
CASTKGADTGELFF